The 20 T cell receptor beta chains below all came from one sample that was sequenced in a study of blood T cell repertoires in COVID-19. The data were produced by immunoSEQ multiplex PCR, yet TCRdb's version contains in-frame clones alone and is incomplete. The data contain some 350,000 clones, more than 70% of them seen just once; the ten biggest clones take up about 2.9%. Sequencing was performed on peripheral blood. Every receptor here comes from a woman in her twenties or thirties with COVID-19, enrolled during active disease.

Remarks on this clone: Other DNA sequences of this sample code for an identical CDR3. The V and J genes are TRBV19 and TRBJ2-2; TRBD2 matches at 7 bases. The CDR3 sequence is 14 residues long. Germline V gene data show CDR1 as LNHDA and CDR2 as SQIVND (reference sequence). Losses at the gene ends were 6 bases for V and 1 base for J; bases not matched to a gene: 2. The CDR3 reads CASRLAVNTGELFF. The CDR3 DNA reads as TGTGCCAGTAGGCTAGCGGTGAACACCGGGGAGCTGTTTTTT.

This clone turned up a few times. This chain joins TRBV9 and TRBJ2-1; 8 nucleotides agree with TRBD2. Losses at the gene ends were 4 bases for V and 0 bases for J; bases not matched to a gene: 9. The germline V gene has CDR1 SGDLS and CDR2 YYNGEE. This CDR3 is 17 amino acids long. CDR3 sequence (DNA): TGTGCCAGCAGCCCCCCCCGCGGGGGGCACTCCTACAATGAGCAGTTCTTC. It encodes CASSPPRGGHSYNEQFF.

This clone appeared a few times. This sequence joins TRBV7-9 and TRBJ2-7; tentatively, D is TRBD1 (5 bases). The CDR3 is 14 residues long. V was cut by 4 bases and J by 3 bases, with 13 bases left in between. Germline V gene data show CDR1 as SEHNR and CDR2 as FQNEAQ (reference sequence). As DNA, the CDR3 is TGTGCCAGCAGCTGGCCCCCAAGGGGCTACGAGCAGTACTTC. It encodes CASSWPPRGYEQYF.

The chain has TRBV4-3 and TRBJ2-3; D is perhaps TRBD1 (6 bases). The CDR3 extends over 17 amino acids. V lost 3 bases and J 2 bases, leaving 18 bases between the germline ends. CDR1 is LGHNA, CDR2 YSLEER, per germline. CDR3 nucleotide sequence: TGCGCCAGCAGCCAGGCCATGGGGGCAGGAGTCACAGATACGCAGTATTTT. This encodes CASSQAMGAGVTDTQYF.

The chain carries TRBV28 and TRBJ2-1; D possibly corresponds to TRBD1 (5 bases). V shed 5 bases and J shed 5 bases, with 13 bases lying between them. Germline CDR1 is MDHEN and CDR2 is SYDVKM. CDR3 length: 14 amino acids. The DNA for the CDR3 is TGTGCCAGCAGTCAGCCCTCCAGGGACAATGAGCAGTTCTTC. Translated: CASSQPSRDNEQFF.

The chain combines TRBV6-5 with TRBJ2-2; D is perhaps TRBD2 (5 bases). Trimming took 2 bases from V and 7 from J, leaving 14 bases between them. The CDR3 covers 15 residues. From germline, CDR1 is MNHEY and CDR2 SVGAGI. The CDR3 DNA follows: TGTGCCAGCAGTTACCGTAGCGTGAGGGTCGGGGAGCTGTTTTTT. Protein sequence: CASSYRSVRVGELFF.

This clone was seen a few times. The chain joins TRBV30 to TRBJ2-6; 8 nucleotides agree with TRBD1. The CDR3 runs to 14 residues. The V and J ends lost 5 bases and 4 bases, in that order; junction bases with no gene match: 4. Germline CDR1 is GTSNPN and CDR2 is SVGIG (reference sequence). The CDR3 loop reads CAWGTGAGANVLTF. The CDR3 DNA is TGTGCCTGGGGGACAGGAGCGGGGGCCAACGTCCTGACTTTC.

The chain joins TRBV27 to TRBJ2-2, with TRBD2 matching 9 bases. Trimming at V came to 1 base and at J to 6 bases, leaving 12 bases not matched to a gene. This CDR3 is built from 18 residues. Germline V gene data show CDR1 as MNHEY and CDR2 as SMNVEV (reference sequence). The CDR3 protein is CASSLYSGSAPPPGELFF. In DNA, the CDR3 is TGTGCCAGCAGTTTATATAGCGGGAGTGCCCCTCCCCCCGGGGAGCTGTTTTTT.

There are a few counts of this clone. This sequence joins TRBV12-5 and TRBJ2-7, with D perhaps TRBD1 (6 bases). The CDR3 contains 15 residues. V lost 2 bases and J lost 6, with 17 bases in between. From germline, CDR1 is LGHNT and CDR2 FRNRAP. The DNA of the CDR3 is TGTGCTAGTGGTTTGCAACAGGGTCTCGGATCCGAGCAGTACTTC. Translating it yields CASGLQQGLGSEQYF. The full variable domain, rest sourced from reference TRBV12-5 and TRBJ2-7, is DARVTQTPRHKVTEMGQEVTMRCQPILGHNTVFWYRQTMMQGLELLAYFRNRAPLDDSGMPKDRFSAEMPDATLATLKIQPSEPRDSAVYFCASGLQQGLGSEQYFGPGTRLTVT.

The chain joins TRBV5-1 to TRBJ1-1; D possibly corresponds to TRBD1 (6 bases). Trimming cost V 1 base and J 4 bases, with 14 bases left between them. This CDR3 comprises 15 residues. Germline V gives CDR1 SGHRS, CDR2 YFSETQ. The CDR3 coding sequence is TGCGCCAGCAGCTTGAGGGGGTCTGGACGCACTGAAGCTTTCTTT. Amino acids: CASSLRGSGRTEAFF.

The V gene is TRBV10-1, the J gene TRBJ2-5; TRBD2 is a possible D gene (6 bases). V was shortened by 2 bases and J by 3 bases, with 16 bases between the two germline ends. The CDR3 runs to 16 residues. Germline V gene sequence: CDR1 WNHNN, CDR2 SYGVQD (reference sequence). The CDR3 protein is CASSEVTGLPEETQYF. In DNA form, the CDR3 reads TGCGCCAGCAGTGAGGTTACCGGACTACCAGAAGAGACCCAGTACTTC.

The CDR3 loop reads CASSPGGNLNYGYTF. The CDR3 nucleotides are TGTGCCAGCAGCCCCGGAGGGAACCTGAACTATGGCTACACCTTC. The chain joins TRBV7-6 to TRBJ1-2; the D is unclear. Germline V CDR1 and CDR2: SGHVS, FNYEAQ. The CDR3 spans 15 residues. V shed 5 bases and J shed 2 bases, with 15 bases lying between them.

This rearrangement joins TRBV24-1 to TRBJ2-2; TRBD1 might be the D (6 bases). Between the trimmed V and J ends, which lost 3 bases and 6 bases, there was a span of 16 bases. Germline V gives CDR1 KGHDR, CDR2 SFDVKD. The CDR3 runs 16 residues. The CDR3 DNA follows: TGTGCCACCAGTGATCCACGACAGGCCGCTCCCGGGGAGCTGTTTTTT. This gives the protein CATSDPRQAAPGELFF.

The CDR3 loop reads CSVEAATGTSPGELFF. CDR3 DNA sequence: TGCAGCGTTGAAGCTGCGACCGGGACTAGCCCCGGGGAGCTGTTTTTT. The rearrangement links TRBV29-1 to TRBJ2-2; 9 nucleotides agree with TRBD2. The V segment lost 1 base and the J segment 6 bases; nucleotides outside the gene matches: 9. Germline V lookup: CDR1 SQVTM, CDR2 ANQGSEA. The CDR3 runs 16 residues.

The chain couples TRBV2 to TRBJ2-5, with D perhaps matching TRBD1 (5 bases). Germline lookup yields CDR1 SNHLY and CDR2 FYNNEI. This CDR3 comprises 15 residues. With 2 bases removed from V and 5 bases from J, the gap between germline ends came to 15 bases. CDR3 region: CASSELVGALETQYF. DNA for the CDR3: TGTGCCAGCAGTGAACTAGTAGGGGCCCTGGAGACCCAGTACTTC.

This clone was recorded only once. The genes are TRBV10-1 and TRBJ2-2, with 7 nucleotides matching TRBD2. Germline trimming cut 8 bases from V and 4 bases from J; bases unmatched to any gene: 7. The CDR3 extends over 14 amino acids. Germline assignment: CDR1 WNHNN and CDR2 SYGVQD (reference sequence). Here the CDR3 DNA reads TGCGCCAGCGGGGGACTAACTTCCACCGGGGAGCTGTTTTTT. Translating gives CASGGLTSTGELFF.

The rearrangement uses TRBV5-1 and TRBJ2-7; the D gene is possibly TRBD1 (6 bases). This CDR3 comprises 14 residues. The V gene's germline CDR1 is SGHRS and CDR2 YFSETQ. Trimming took off 4 bases at V and 6 bases at J, with 17 bases between the two ends. The CDR3 reads CASSPLTGSLEQYF. DNA of the CDR3: TGCGCCAGCAGCCCACTTACAGGGTCTCTCGAGCAGTACTTC.

V usage is TRBV11-3 and J usage is TRBJ1-1; 7 bases align to TRBD1. In germline, CDR1 is SGHNT, CDR2 YENEEA. This CDR3 spans 14 amino acids. V shed 5 bases and J 5 bases; nucleotides not matched to a gene: 8. The CDR3 spells CASSRQGETTEAFF. The CDR3 bases are TGTGCCAGCAGCCGACAGGGAGAGACGACTGAAGCTTTCTTT.

V usage is TRBV6-5 and J usage is TRBJ1-3; D is unclear. CDR1 MNHEY and CDR2 SVGAGI come from the germline V gene. CDR3 length: 15 amino acids. With 6 bases removed from V and 0 bases from J, the gap between germline ends came to 12 bases. The CDR3 here is CASSRDGGSGNTIYF. The CDR3 nucleotides read TGTGCCAGCAGCCGAGACGGCGGCTCTGGAAACACCATATATTTT.

V gene TRBV7-8 combines with J gene TRBJ2-7, with 10 bases matching TRBD1. Unmatched junction bases numbered 8, after V lost 5 bases and J lost 4 bases. This CDR3 has 15 residues. The germline CDR1 and CDR2 sequences are SGHVS and FQNEAQ. CDR3 DNA sequence: TGTGCCAGCAGCCTCCGGGACAGGGGAAGGTACGAGCAGTACGTC. Translation gives CASSLRDRGRYEQYV.